This TCR beta chain was profiled in a study of T cell changes during pregnancy in multiple sclerosis. Profiling relied on immunoSEQ multiplex PCR, and the TCRdb table lists in-frame clones only, not all of them. Here the sample spans approximately 90,000 clones, roughly nine tenths being singletons. Germline lookup yields CDR1 SGHAT and CDR2 FQNNGV. This CDR3 is 16 amino acids long. V lost 1 base and J lost 5; bases outside the gene matches: 8. The receptor comes from a female donor with multiple sclerosis, enrolled in a pregnancy study. The sample in question was peripheral blood, obtained in the first trimester of pregnancy. The V gene is TRBV11-2, the J gene TRBJ2-5; 9 bases fit TRBD2. The DNA of the CDR3 is TGTGCCAGCAGCTTAGGGTTGCGGGAGGGTTTGGAGACCCAGTACTTC. It is translated as CASSLGLREGLETQYF.